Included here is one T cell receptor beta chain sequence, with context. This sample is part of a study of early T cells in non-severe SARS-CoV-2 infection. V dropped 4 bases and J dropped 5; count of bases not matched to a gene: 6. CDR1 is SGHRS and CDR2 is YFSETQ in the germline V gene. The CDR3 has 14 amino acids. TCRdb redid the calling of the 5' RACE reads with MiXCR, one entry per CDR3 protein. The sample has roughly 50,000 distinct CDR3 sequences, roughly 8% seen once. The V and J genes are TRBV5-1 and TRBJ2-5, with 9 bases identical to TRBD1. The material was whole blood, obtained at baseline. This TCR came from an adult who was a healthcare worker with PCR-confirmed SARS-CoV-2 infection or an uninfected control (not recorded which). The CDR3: CASSRTGGGETQYF. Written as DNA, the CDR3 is TGCGCCAGCAGCCGCACAGGGGGCGGTGAGACCCAGTACTTC.